The clone carrying this T cell receptor (beta chain) showed up just a few times. Its antigen is as yet unknown. This record comes from a study of T cell responses to AZD1222 COVID-19 vaccine. Study observations and caveats: It should be noted that donors were predominantly white British and more often female, and clonal diversity was possibly underestimated. Only 5 or 6 people who got AZD1222 tested seropositive at baseline. Along spike, vaccine-associated CD4 TCRs were found throughout, with dominance at 160-218 and 743-854. Reports indicate that nearly half of spike-specific TCRs are directed at unmutated variant regions.

Germline V gives CDR1 SQVTM, CDR2 ANQGSEA. Trimming left V 3 bases short and J 1 base short, with 7 bases between. This CDR3 is 13 amino acids long. Assay: immunoSEQ multiplex PCR; the TCRdb copy retains only in-frame clones and omits some. The sample contains over 65,000 clones, about 92% of which appear only once. The material was peripheral blood, obtained on day 0 of MenACWY control vaccination. J is TRBJ1-3 and V is TRBV29-1; D is unresolved. This clonotype was obtained from an adult in good health. The CDR3 protein is CSVEERSGNTIYF. DNA for the CDR3: TGCAGCGTTGAGGAGCGGTCTGGAAACACCATATATTTT.